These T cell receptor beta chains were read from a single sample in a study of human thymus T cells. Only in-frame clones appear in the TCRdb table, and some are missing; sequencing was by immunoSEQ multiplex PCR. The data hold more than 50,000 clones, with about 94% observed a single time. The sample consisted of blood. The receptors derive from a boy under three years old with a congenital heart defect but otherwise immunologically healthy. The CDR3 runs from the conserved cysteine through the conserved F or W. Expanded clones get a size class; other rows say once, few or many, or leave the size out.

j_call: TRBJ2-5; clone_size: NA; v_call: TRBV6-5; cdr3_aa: CASRAGETQYF
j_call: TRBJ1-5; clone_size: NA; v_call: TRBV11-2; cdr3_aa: CASSLGQNQPQHF
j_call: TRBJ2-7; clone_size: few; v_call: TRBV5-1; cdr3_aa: CASSLATDSYEQYF
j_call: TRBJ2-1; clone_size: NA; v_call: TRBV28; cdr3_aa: CASSLAGGYNEQFF
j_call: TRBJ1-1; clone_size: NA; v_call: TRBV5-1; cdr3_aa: CASSHRGENTEAFF
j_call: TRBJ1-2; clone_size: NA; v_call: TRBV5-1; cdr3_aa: CASSQYDPNYGYTF
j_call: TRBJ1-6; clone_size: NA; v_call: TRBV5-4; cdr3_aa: CASSFGQNSPLHF
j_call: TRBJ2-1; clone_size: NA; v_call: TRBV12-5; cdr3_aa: CASGLVHGGGLNNEQFF
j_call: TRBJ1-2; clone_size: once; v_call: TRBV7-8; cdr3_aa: CASSLEGQGRGGYTF
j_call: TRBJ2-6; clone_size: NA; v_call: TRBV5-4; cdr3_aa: CASSSELVAHSGANVLTF
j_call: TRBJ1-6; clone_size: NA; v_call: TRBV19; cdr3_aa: CASSIGNSPLHF
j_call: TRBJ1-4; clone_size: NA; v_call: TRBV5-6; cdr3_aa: CASSGGGPRLFF
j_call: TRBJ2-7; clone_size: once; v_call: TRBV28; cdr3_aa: CASRPPRGPITF
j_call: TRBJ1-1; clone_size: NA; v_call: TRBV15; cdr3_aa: CATSRDGDTEAFF
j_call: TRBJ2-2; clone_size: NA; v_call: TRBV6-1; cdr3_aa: CASSEAPGQGVTGELFF
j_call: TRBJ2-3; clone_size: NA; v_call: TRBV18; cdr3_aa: CASSPRTSTDTQYF
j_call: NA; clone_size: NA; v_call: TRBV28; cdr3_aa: CASSLIGSEQYF
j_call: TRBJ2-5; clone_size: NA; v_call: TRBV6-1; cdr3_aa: CASSPTGLRSTQYF
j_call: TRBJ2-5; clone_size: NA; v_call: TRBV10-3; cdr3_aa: CAIRLAGGIQTQYF
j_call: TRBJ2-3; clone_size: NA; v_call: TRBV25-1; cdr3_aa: CASRTSGGASTDTQYF
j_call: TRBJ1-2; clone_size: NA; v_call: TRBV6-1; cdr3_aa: CASSAGWSYGYTF
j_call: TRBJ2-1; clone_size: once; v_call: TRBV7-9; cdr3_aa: CASSLSGGSSYNEQFF
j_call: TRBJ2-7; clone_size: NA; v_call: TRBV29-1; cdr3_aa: CSVRRLAEDSYEQYF
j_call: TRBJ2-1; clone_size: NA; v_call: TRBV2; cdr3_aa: CASSGGRGNEQFF
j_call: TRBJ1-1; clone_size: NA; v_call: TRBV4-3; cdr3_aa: CASSQEGTLTEAFF
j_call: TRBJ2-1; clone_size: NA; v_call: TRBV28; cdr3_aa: CASGGGSSYNEQFF
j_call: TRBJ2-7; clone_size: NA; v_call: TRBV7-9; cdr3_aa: CASSLEGRGEQYF
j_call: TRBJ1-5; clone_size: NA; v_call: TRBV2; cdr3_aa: CASRSRSGTNQPQHF
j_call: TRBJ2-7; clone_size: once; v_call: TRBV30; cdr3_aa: CAWSLKDSPYEQYF
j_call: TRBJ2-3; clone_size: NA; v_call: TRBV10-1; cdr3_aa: CASSPYGTGRTDTQYF
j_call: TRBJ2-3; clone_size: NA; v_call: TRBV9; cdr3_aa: CASSVGLAGVSLGDTQYF
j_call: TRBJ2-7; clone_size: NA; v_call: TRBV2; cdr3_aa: CASWDIYYEQYF
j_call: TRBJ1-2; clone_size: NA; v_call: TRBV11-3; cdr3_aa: CASSVRDNYGYTF
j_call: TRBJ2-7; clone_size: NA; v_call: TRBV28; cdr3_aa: CASRHYRVGEQYF
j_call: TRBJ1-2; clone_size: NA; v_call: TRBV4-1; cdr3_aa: CASSQDWDRGGYTF
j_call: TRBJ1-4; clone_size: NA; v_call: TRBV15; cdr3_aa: CATSRARGEKLFF
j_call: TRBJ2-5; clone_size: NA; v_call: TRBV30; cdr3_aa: CAWSVVQVTQYF
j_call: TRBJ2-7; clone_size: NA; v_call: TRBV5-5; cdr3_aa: CASSVDRAKRVYEQYF
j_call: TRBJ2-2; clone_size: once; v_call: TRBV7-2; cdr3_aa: CASSLGTSANTGELFF
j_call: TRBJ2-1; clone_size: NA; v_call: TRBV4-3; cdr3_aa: CASSQEQRTEQFF
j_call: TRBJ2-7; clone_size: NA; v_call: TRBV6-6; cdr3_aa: CAAGLAGVWEQYF
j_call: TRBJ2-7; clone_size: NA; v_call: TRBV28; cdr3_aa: CASSQTGGWEQYF
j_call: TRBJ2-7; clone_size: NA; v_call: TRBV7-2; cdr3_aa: CASSLAGTGAYEQYF
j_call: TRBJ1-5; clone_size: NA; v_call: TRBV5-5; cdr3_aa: CASSLWGQNQPQHF
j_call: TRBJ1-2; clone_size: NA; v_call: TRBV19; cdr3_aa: CASSANPRSQTRGYTF
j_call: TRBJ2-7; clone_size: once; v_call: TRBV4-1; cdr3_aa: CASSQTSGGAYEQYF
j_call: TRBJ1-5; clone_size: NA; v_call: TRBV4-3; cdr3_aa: CASSLERGAGNQPQHF
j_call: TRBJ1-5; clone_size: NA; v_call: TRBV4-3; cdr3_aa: CASSHFRVDQPQHF
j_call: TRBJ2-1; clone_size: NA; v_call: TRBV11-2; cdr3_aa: CASSLRTPPYNEQFF
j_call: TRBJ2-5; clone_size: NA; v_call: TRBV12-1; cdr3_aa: CASSFVAETQYF
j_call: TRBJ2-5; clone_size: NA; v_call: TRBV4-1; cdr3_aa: CASSQEGGLAPRETQYF
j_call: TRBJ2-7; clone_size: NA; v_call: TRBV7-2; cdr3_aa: CASSLGQGNYEQYF
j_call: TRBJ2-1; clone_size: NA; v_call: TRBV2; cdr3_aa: CASSVDYNEQFF
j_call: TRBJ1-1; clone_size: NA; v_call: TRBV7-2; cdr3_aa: CASSLEGNTEAFF
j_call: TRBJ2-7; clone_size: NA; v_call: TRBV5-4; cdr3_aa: CASSLDRGEQYF